A single sample is the source of the 14 T cell receptor beta chains below, sequenced in a study of blood T cells in healthy people across ages. A second PCR, run for about 6 to 12 cycles, used a sample-barcoded 5' primer plus a J-beta primer mix. MiXCR, run by TCRdb on the 5' RACE reads, gives a single entry per CDR3 protein. The sample gives roughly 830,000 distinct CDR3 sequences, 62% of which show up once; approximately 30% is in the top ten. Sequencing was performed on blood. These receptors were taken from a man aged 30-40 years in good health.

The chain carries TRBV15 and TRBJ2-7; 11 bases match TRBD1. The germline CDR1 and CDR2 sequences are LNHNV and YYDKDF (reference sequence). CDR3 length equals 15 residues. The V gene end was trimmed by 3 bases and the J gene end by 1 base; junction bases not matched to a gene: 2. The CDR3 sequence: CATSSGTGGSYEQYF. Written as DNA, the CDR3 is TGTGCCACCAGCAGTGGGACAGGGGGATCCTACGAGCAGTACTTC.

V gene TRBV19 combines with J gene TRBJ2-1; 9 bases line up with TRBD2. There are 16 residues in the CDR3. Germline-derived CDR1 and CDR2 are LNHDA and SQIVND (reference sequence). Germline trimming cut 7 bases from V and 3 bases from J; bases unmatched to any gene: 10. DNA of the CDR3: TGTGCCAGTAATGAGCGGGGGGCCATTAACTACAATGAGCAGTTCTTC. Protein: CASNERGAINYNEQFF.

V is TRBV7-9 and J is TRBJ2-7; D may be TRBD1 (6 bases). This CDR3 contains 14 residues. The V gene's germline CDR1 is SEHNR and CDR2 FQNEAQ (reference sequence). V lost 7 bases, J lost 2 bases, and 15 bases lay in between. The CDR3 DNA reads as TGTGCCAGCACCGTAACCGGGACAACCTACGAGCAGTACTTC. This gives the protein CASTVTGTTYEQYF.

V usage is TRBV7-9 and J usage is TRBJ2-1, with a possible D match to TRBD2 (6 bases). In germline, CDR1 is SEHNR, CDR2 FQNEAQ (reference sequence). Trimming removed 3 bases from V and 9 bases from J, with 15 bases in between. CDR3 length: 14 amino acids. DNA for the CDR3: TGTGCCAGCAGCTTCGATAGCGGCACTGGTGAGCAGTTCTTC. Amino acid sequence: CASSFDSGTGEQFF. The complete variable domain, with remaining parts taken from reference TRBV7-9 and TRBJ2-1, reads DTGVSQNPRHKITKRGQNVTFRCDPISEHNRLYWYRQTLGQGPEFLTYFQNEAQLEKSRLLSDRFSAERPKGSFSTLEIQRTEQGDSAMYLCASSFDSGTGEQFFGPGTRLTVL.

The genes are TRBV12-3 or TRBV12-4 and TRBJ1-1; weak D call: TRBD1 (5 bases). CDR3 size: 14 residues. V lost 3 bases and J 5 bases, leaving 13 bases between the germline ends. The CDR3 region is CASSFRGPGTEAFF. The CDR3 nucleotides are TGTGCCAGCAGTTTTAGGGGACCGGGGACTGAAGCTTTCTTT.

The chain is built from TRBV5-1 and TRBJ2-3; a possible D gene is TRBD1 (6 bases). The ends were cut back, 4 bases at V and 2 bases at J, with 14 bases in the middle. The CDR3 runs 15 residues. Germline V gene data show CDR1 as SGHRS and CDR2 as YFSETQ. DNA for the CDR3: TGCGCCAGCAGCCTGCCTTCAGGGGTCACAGATACGCAGTATTTT. Translated: CASSLPSGVTDTQYF.

V and J are TRBV6-6 and TRBJ2-5, with D maybe TRBD2 (6 bases). V was clipped by 8 bases and J by 0 bases, with 16 bases between them. The CDR3 has 15 amino acids. Germline V gene sequence: CDR1 MNHNY, CDR2 SVGAGI (reference sequence). CDR3 sequence (DNA): TGTGCCAGCTTATCTGGAGGGGAGTACCAAGAGACCCAGTACTTC. Encoded protein: CASLSGGEYQETQYF.

The chain recombines TRBV7-2 with TRBJ2-7; no clear D. The germline V and J ends were trimmed by 0 bases and 3 bases, with 12 bases remaining between them. CDR3 length equals 15 residues. Germline V gene sequence: CDR1 SGHTA, CDR2 FQGNSA. CDR3 in DNA: TGTGCCAGCAGCTTAGCCCCGGGCAGCTACTACGAGCAGTACTTC. This encodes CASSLAPGSYYEQYF.

The sample holds one count of this clonotype. V and J are TRBV5-1 and TRBJ2-3; 8 bases are a match to TRBD2. CDR1 and CDR2 (germline): SGHRS, YFSETQ. The CDR3 covers 16 residues. J gave up 4 bases and V 1 base, and 8 bases lay outside the gene matches. CDR3 coding DNA: TGCGCCAGCAGCTTGAGTACCGGGGGGGCGGCAGATACGCAGTATTTT. Its translation: CASSLSTGGAADTQYF.

The genes are TRBV7-3 and TRBJ1-6, with TRBD1 as a possible D gene (5 bases). The CDR3 is 13 residues long. Between the trimmed V and J ends, which lost 4 bases and 11 bases, there was a span of 12 bases. The germline CDR1 and CDR2 sequences are SGHTA and FQGTGA. As DNA, the CDR3 is TGTGCCAGCAGCTCCGGGGCCCAGACACCCCTCCACTTT. Protein: CASSSGAQTPLHF.

The genes are TRBV6-1 and TRBJ2-7, with a possible D match to TRBD1 (6 bases). Trimming removed 6 bases at V and 1 base at J, with 22 bases between. The CDR3 covers 17 residues. CDR1 is MNHNS, CDR2 SASEGT, per germline. The CDR3 protein is CASSIRLSTGASYEQYF. The CDR3 nucleotides are TGTGCCAGCAGCATAAGATTATCGACAGGAGCTTCCTACGAGCAGTACTTC.

The chain combines TRBV7-9 with TRBJ2-5; D not resolved. The CDR3 has 15 residues. Trimming cost V 4 bases and J 0 bases, with 12 bases left between them. Looked up from germline, CDR1 is SEHNR and CDR2 is FQNEAQ (reference sequence). CDR3 sequence (DNA): TGTGCCAGCAGCTCCACCCAGGTTAACCAAGAGACCCAGTACTTC. Encoded protein: CASSSTQVNQETQYF.

V is TRBV20-1 and J is TRBJ2-5, with D hard to call. The assigned J gene may be wrong: the sequence end matches TRBJ2-7 better. The CDR3 has 12 residues. Germline V gives CDR1 DFQATT, CDR2 SNEGSKA (reference sequence). CDR3 protein: CSAAAPNYEQYF. In nucleotides, the CDR3 is TGCAGTGCTGCGGCTCCAAACTACGAGCAGTACTTC.

The CDR3 is CASMGYTEAFF. CDR3 nucleotides: TGTGCCAGCATGGGGTACACTGAAGCTTTCTTT. V gene TRBV7-2 combines with J gene TRBJ1-1; D is ambiguous. Trimming took 7 bases from V and 3 from J, leaving 6 bases between them. Per the germline V gene, CDR1 is SGHTA and CDR2 is FQGNSA. CDR3 length equals 11 residues.